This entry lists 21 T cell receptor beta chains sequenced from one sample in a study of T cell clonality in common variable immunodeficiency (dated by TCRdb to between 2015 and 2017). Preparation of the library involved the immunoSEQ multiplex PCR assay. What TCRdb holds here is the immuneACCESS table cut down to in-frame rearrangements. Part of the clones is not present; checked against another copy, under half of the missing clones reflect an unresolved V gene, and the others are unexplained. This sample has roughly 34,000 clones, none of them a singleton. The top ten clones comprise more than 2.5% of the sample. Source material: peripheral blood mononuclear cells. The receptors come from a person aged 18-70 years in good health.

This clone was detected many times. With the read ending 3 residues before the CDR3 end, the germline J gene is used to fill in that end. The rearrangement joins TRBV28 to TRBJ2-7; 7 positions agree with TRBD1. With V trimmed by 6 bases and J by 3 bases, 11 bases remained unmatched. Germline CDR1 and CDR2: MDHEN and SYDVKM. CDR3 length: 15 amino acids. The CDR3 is CASSLPGQNFYEQYF. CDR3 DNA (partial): TGTGCCAGCAGCTTACCGGGACAGAATTTCTACGAG.

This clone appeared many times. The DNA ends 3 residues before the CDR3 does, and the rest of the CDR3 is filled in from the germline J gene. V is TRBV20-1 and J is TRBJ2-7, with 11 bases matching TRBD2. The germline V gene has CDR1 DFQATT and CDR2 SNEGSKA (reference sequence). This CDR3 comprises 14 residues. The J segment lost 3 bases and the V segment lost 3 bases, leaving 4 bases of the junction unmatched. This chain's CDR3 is CSASVSGRVYEQYF. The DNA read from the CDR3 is TGCAGTGCTAGCGTTAGCGGGAGGGTCTACGAG.

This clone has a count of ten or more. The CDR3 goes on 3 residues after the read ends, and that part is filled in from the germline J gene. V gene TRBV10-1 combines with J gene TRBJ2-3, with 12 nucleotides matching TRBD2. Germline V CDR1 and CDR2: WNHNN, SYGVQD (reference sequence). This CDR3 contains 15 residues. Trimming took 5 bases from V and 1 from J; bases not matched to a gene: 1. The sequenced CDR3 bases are TGCGCCAGCAGTCGGACTAGCGGGGGCACAGATACG. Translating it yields CASSRTSGGTDT. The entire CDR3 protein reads CASSRTSGGTDTQYF.

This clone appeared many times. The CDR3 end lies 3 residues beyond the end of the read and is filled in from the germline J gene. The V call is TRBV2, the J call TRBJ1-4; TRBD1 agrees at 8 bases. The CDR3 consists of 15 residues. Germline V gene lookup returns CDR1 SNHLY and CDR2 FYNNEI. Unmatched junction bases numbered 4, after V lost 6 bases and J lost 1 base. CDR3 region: CASSLGQGTNEKLFF. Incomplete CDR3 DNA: TGTGCCAGCAGCCTTGGACAGGGAACTAATGAAAAA.

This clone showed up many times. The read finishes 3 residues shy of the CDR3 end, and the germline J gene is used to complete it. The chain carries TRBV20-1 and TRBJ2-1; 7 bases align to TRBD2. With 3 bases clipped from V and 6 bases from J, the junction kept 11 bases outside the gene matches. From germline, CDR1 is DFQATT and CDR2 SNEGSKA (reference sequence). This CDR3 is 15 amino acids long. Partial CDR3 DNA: TGCAGTGCTAGCGGTTCGGCGGGAGCTAGCAATGAG. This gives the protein CSASGSAGASNE. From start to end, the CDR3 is CSASGSAGASNEQFF.

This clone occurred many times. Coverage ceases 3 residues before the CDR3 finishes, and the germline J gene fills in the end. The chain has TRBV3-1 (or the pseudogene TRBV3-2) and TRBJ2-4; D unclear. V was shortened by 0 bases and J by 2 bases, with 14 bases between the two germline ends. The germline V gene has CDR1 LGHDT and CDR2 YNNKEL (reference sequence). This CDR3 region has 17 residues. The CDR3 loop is CASSQDSIQLSKNIQYF. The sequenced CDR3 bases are TGTGCCAGCAGCCAAGACAGTATTCAATTATCCAAAAACATT.

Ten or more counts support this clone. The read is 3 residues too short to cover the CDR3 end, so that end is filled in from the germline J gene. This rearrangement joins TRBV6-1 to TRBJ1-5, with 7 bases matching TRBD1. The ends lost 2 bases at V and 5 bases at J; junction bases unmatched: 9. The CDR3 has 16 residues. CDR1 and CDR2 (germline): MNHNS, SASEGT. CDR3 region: CASSESSLQGYQPQHF. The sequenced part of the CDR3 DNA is TGTGCCAGCAGTGAATCTTCTTTACAGGGGTATCAGCCC.

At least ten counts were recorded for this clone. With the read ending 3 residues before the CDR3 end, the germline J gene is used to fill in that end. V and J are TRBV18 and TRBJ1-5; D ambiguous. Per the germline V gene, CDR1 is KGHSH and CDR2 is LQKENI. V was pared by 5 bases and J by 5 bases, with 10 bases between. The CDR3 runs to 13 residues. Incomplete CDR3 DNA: TGTGCCAGCTCAACAAAAAGCGATCAGCCC. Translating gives CASSTKSDQP. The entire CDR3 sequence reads CASSTKSDQPQHF.

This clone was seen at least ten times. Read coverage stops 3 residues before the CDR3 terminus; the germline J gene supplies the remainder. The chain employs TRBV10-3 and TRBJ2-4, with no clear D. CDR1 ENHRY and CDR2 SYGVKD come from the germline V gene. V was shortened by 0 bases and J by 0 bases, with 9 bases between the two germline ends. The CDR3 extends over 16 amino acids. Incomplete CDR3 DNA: TGTGCCATCAGTGAGTCTCTTGTAGAAGCCAAAAACATT. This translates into CAISESLVEAKNI. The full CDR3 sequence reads CAISESLVEAKNIQYF.

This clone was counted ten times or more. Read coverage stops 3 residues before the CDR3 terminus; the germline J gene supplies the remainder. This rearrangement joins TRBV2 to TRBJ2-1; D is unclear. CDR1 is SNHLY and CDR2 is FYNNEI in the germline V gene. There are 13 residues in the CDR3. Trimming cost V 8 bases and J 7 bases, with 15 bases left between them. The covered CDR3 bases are TGTGCCAGCCTTACTCCGACTGGGAATGAG. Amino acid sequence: CASLTPTGNE. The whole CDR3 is CASLTPTGNEQFF. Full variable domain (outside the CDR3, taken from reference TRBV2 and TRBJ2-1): EPEVTQTPSHQVTQMGQEVILRCVPISNHLYFYWYRQILGQKVEFLVSFYNNEISEKSEIFDDQFSVERPDGSNFTLKIRSTKLEDSAMYFCASLTPTGNEQFFGPGTRLTVL.

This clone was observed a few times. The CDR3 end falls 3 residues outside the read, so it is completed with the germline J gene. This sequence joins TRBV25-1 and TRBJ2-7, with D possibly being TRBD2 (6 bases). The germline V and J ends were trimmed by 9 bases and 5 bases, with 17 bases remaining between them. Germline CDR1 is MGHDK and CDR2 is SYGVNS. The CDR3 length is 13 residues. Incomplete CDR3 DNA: TGTGCCAGTGGGGCCGGGACTTTAAACGAG. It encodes CASGAGTLNE. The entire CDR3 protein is CASGAGTLNEQYF.

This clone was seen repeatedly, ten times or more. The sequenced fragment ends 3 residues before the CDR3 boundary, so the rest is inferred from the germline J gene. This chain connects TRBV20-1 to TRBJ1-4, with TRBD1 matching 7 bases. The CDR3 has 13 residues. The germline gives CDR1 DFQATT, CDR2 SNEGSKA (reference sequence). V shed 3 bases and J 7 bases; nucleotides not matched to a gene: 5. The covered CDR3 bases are TGCAGTGCTAGGGCAGGGGGGAGTGAAAAA. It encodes CSARAGGSEK. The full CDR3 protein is CSARAGGSEKLFF.

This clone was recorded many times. CDR3 in amino acids: CSARDWQGSYEQYF. CDR3 DNA, as far as it was read: TGCAGTGCTAGAGATTGGCAGGGCTCCTACGAG. The chain has TRBV20-1 and TRBJ2-7, with a tentative D call TRBD1 (5 bases). The read comes to an end 3 residues before the CDR3 does, leaving the germline J gene to fill in the end. Germline CDR1 DFQATT, CDR2 SNEGSKA (reference sequence). The CDR3 consists of 14 residues. The V end was cut by 0 bases, the J end by 0 bases, with 9 bases between.

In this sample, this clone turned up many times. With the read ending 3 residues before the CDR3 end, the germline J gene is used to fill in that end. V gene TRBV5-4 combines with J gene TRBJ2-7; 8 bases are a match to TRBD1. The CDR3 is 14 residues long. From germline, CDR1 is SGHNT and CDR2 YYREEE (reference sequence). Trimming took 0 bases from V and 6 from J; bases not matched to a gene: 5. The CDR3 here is CASSLGHRGSEQYF. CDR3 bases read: TGTGCCAGCAGCTTGGGACACAGGGGGTCCGAG.

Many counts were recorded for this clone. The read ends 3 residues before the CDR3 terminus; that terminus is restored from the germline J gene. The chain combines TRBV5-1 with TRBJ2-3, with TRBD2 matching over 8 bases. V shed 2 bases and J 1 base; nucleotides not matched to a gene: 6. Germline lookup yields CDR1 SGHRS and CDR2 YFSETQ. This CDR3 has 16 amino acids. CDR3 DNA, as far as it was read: TGCGCCAGCAGCTTAACGCCGGGACTAGGCACAGATACG. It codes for CASSLTPGLGTDT. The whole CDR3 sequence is CASSLTPGLGTDTQYF. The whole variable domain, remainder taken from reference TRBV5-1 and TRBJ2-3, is KAGVTQTPRYLIKTRGQQVTLSCSPISGHRSVSWYQQTPGQGLQFLFEYFSETQRNKGNFPGRFSGRQFSNSRSEMNVSTLELGDSALYLCASSLTPGLGTDTQYFGPGTRLTVL.

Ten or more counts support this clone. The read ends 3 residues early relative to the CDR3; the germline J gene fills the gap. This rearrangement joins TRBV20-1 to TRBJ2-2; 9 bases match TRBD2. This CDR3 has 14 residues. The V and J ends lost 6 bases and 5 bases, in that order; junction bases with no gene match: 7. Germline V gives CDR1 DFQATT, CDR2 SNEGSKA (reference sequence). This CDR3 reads CSALSSGMTGELFF. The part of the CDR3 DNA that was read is TGCAGTGCACTATCTAGCGGGATGACCGGGGAG.

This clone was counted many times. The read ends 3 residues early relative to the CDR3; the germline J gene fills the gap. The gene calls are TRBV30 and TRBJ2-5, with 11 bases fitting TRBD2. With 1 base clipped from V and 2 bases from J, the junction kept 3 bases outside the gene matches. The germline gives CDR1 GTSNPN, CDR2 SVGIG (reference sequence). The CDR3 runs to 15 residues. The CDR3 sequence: CAWSGTSGFQETQYF. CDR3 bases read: TGTGCCTGGAGTGGGACTAGCGGGTTTCAAGAGACC.

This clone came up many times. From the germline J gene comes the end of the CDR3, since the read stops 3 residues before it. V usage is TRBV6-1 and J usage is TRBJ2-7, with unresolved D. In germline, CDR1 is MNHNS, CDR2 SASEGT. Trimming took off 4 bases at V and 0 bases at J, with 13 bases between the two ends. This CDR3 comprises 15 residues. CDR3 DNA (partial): TGTGCCAGCAGTGCCGCCTCAGTAAGCTCCTACGAG. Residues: CASSAASVSSYE. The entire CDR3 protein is CASSAASVSSYEQYF.

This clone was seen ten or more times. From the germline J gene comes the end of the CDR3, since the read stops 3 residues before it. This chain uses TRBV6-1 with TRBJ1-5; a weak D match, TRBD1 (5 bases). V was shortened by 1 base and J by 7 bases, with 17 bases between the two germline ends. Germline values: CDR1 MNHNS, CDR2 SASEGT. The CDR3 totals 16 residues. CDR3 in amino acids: CASSEDDYNRRQPQHF. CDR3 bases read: TGTGCCAGCAGTGAAGACGATTATAACAGGCGACAGCCC.

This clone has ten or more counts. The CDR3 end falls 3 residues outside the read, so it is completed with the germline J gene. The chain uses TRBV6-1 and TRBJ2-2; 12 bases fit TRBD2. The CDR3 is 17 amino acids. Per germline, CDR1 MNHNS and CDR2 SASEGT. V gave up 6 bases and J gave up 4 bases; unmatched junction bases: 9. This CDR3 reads CASRERLAGEGTGELFF. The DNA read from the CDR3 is TGTGCCAGCAGGGAACGACTAGCGGGAGAGGGCACCGGGGAG.

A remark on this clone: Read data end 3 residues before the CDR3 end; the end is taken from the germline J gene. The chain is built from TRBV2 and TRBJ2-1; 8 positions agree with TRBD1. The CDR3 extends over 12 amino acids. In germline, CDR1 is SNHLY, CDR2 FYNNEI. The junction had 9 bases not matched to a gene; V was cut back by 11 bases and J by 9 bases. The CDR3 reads CADRGLVVEQFF. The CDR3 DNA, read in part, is TGTGCCGACAGGGGTCTGGTGGTTGAG.